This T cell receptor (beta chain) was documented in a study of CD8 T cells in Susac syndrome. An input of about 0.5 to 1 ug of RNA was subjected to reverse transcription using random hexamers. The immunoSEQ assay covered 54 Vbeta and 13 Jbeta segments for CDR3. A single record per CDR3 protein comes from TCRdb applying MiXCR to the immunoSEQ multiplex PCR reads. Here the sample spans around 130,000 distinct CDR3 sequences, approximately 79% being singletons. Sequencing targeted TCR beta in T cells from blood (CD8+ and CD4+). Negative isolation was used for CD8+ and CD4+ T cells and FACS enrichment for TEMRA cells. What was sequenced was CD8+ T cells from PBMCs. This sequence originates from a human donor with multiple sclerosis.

The DNA for the CDR3 is TGTGCCAGCAGTTTGGCACCTATTGGGGCCTACGAGCAGTACTTC. Translation gives CASSLAPIGAYEQYF. The J gene is TRBJ2-7, the V gene TRBV12-3 or TRBV12-4; unclear D gene. The V end lost 3 bases, the J end lost 2 bases, and 14 bases lay between the germline ends. The CDR3 spans 15 residues.